This TCR beta chain was found in a study of shared clonotypes between healthy human individuals. In replicate PCRs of sorted subsets, around 0.2 ug DNA, about 30,000 T cell genomes, was used. The assay was immunoSEQ multiplex PCR, and TCRdb's table has in-frame clones only and misses some. The data show approximately 1,000,000 clones, about 80% seen once. Germline V gene data show CDR1 as MDHEN and CDR2 as SYDVKM. This CDR3 contains 16 residues. Trimming at V came to 5 bases and at J to 4 bases, leaving 12 bases not matched to a gene. The sample consisted of memory CD4+ T cells from PBMCs. Regarding subset: CD45RA-negative fraction. This rearrangement joins TRBV28 to TRBJ1-2; 8 bases fit TRBD1. The source is a man aged 18 to 30 in good health. Some clones in this sample may be carry-over from other donors' samples. The CDR3 spells CASSVGQDLLGYGYTF. Here the CDR3 DNA reads TGTGCCAGCAGTGTGGGACAGGATCTCTTGGGCTATGGCTACACCTTC.